The clone carrying this T cell receptor beta chain appeared once. Its antigen is unknown. This entry belongs to a study of cytomegalovirus exposure and HLA in healthy donors. The PCR used 60 Vbeta and 13 Jbeta primers. The data were produced by immunoSEQ multiplex PCR, yet TCRdb's version contains in-frame clones alone and is incomplete. This sample has 75,000 to 95,000 clones, with roughly 60% found just once. V dropped 6 bases and J dropped 5; count of bases not matched to a gene: 6. CDR1 and CDR2 from the germline V gene are SNHLY and FYNNEI. The CDR3 spans 15 residues. General study findings and limits: Researchers catalogued some 160 TCR beta chains as cytomegalovirus-associated. Most of the TCR beta V segments (in an earlier analysis) were productive either about 87% or about 30% of the time.

The clonotype comes from a woman between 50 and 59 years old in good health and CMV-seropositive. J is TRBJ1-6 and V is TRBV2; 8 bases line up with TRBD1. Source material: PBMCs. The CDR3 sequence is CASSRQGRDNSPLHF. The CDR3 DNA follows: TGTGCCAGCAGCCGACAGGGGCGTGATAATTCACCCCTCCACTTT.